These 32 T cell receptor beta chains share one sample of origin, sequenced in a study of early T cells in non-severe SARS-CoV-2 infection. MiXCR was run by TCRdb on the 5' RACE reads, yielding one entry per CDR3 protein. The table lists about 38,000 distinct CDR3 sequences, roughly 4.5% of them singletons. Material for sequencing was whole blood. All receptors come from an adult who was a healthcare worker with PCR-confirmed SARS-CoV-2 infection or an uninfected control (not recorded which).

This clonotype was picked up a small number of times. The chain uses TRBV13 and TRBJ2-1; D is perhaps TRBD1 (6 bases). CDR1 PRHDT and CDR2 FYEKMQ come from the germline V gene (reference sequence). Trimming shortened V by 5 bases and J by 2 bases, and 16 bases separated the two germline ends. The CDR3 is 16 amino acids. The CDR3 spells CASSTSQGTTYNEQFF. Written as DNA, the CDR3 is TGTGCCAGCAGCACCTCGCAAGGGACAACCTACAATGAGCAGTTCTTC.

This clonotype was counted many times. V usage is TRBV2 and J usage is TRBJ1-2; D not resolved. From germline, CDR1 is SNHLY and CDR2 FYNNEI. The V end lost 3 bases, the J end lost 0 bases, and 11 bases lay between the germline ends. This CDR3 spans 15 amino acids. Here the CDR3 reads CASSEGSQPNYGYTF. CDR3 nucleotides: TGTGCCAGCAGTGAGGGGAGCCAACCTAACTATGGCTACACCTTC.

This clonotype was picked up many times. This rearrangement joins TRBV6-1 to TRBJ2-1, with D maybe TRBD1 (6 bases). CDR1 is MNHNS and CDR2 is SASEGT in the germline V gene. The V and J ends lost 2 bases and 12 bases respectively, with 20 bases between them. The CDR3 runs 15 residues. This CDR3 is CASSEMGAFNGRQFF. The CDR3 bases are TGTGCCAGCAGTGAAATGGGGGCGTTTAATGGAAGGCAGTTCTTC.

This clonotype was seen repeatedly, ten times or more. V and J are TRBV7-6 and TRBJ2-4, with unresolved D. Trimming shortened V by 2 bases and J by 0 bases, and 11 bases separated the two germline ends. Germline V CDR1 and CDR2: SGHVS, FNYEAQ. CDR3 length: 16 amino acids. The CDR3 loop is CASSLHGNAAKNIQYF. The DNA of the CDR3 is TGTGCCAGCAGCTTACATGGGAATGCAGCCAAAAACATTCAGTACTTC.

In its sample, this clonotype was seen many times. The chain joins TRBV5-5 to TRBJ1-1, with D maybe TRBD1 (5 bases). Trimming stripped 2 bases from V and 5 bases from J, with 10 bases between. The CDR3 spans 13 residues. Germline assignment: CDR1 SGHKS and CDR2 YYEKEE (reference sequence). The DNA for the CDR3 is TGTGCCAGCAGCTTAGGTGAGGGGACTGAAGCTTTCTTT. It is translated as CASSLGEGTEAFF.

The chain joins TRBV20-1 to TRBJ2-1; D unclear. V was trimmed by 3 bases and J by 2 bases, leaving 11 bases between them. The CDR3 has 14 residues. CDR1 is DFQATT, CDR2 SNEGSKA, per germline (reference sequence). The CDR3 loop is CSARRPDAYNEQFF. CDR3 nucleotides: TGCAGTGCTAGGCGACCCGATGCCTACAATGAGCAGTTCTTC.

This clonotype was seen repeatedly, ten times or more. The V call is TRBV6-5, the J call TRBJ2-3; 7 nucleotides agree with TRBD2. V shed 6 bases, J shed 2 bases, and the junction held 5 bases outside the gene matches. CDR3 length equals 14 residues. Germline lookup yields CDR1 MNHEY and CDR2 SVGAGI. The CDR3 region is CASSFTSATDTQYF. The CDR3 bases are TGTGCCAGCAGCTTCACTAGCGCCACAGATACGCAGTATTTT.

This clonotype was found many times. The chain couples TRBV7-6 to TRBJ2-5; TRBD2 agrees at 12 bases. Germline V gives CDR1 SGHVS, CDR2 FNYEAQ. J gave up 2 bases and V 4 bases, and 5 bases lay outside the gene matches. This CDR3 contains 16 residues. The CDR3 loop is CASSSRLAGEQETQYF. The CDR3 region has the DNA TGTGCCAGCAGCTCAAGACTAGCGGGGGAGCAAGAGACCCAGTACTTC.

This clonotype has at least ten counts. This rearrangement joins TRBV10-2 to TRBJ1-5, with unresolved D. Trimming left V 8 bases short and J 5 bases short, with 13 bases between. The CDR3 length is 13 residues. Per the germline V gene, CDR1 is WSHSY and CDR2 is SAAADI. The CDR3, as DNA: TGCGCCAGCTGTAGTCAGCTATATCAGCCCCAGCATTTT. It yields the protein CASCSQLYQPQHF.

Worth noting for this clonotype: A much larger clone differs from this one at a single base, so this may be a read error. The chain couples TRBV4-2 to TRBJ1-5; D gene unclear. The CDR3 is made up of 15 amino acids. Looked up from germline, CDR1 is LGHNA and CDR2 is YNFKEQ. The CDR3 loop reads CASNQDGHSNQPQHF. In DNA, the CDR3 is TGTGCCAGCAACCAAGACGGTCACAGCAATCAGCCCCAGCATTTT.

This clonotype was detected ten times or more. The V and J genes are TRBV5-1 and TRBJ2-1, with D possibly being TRBD1 (5 bases). Trimming took off 3 bases at V and 1 base at J, with 11 bases between the two ends. This CDR3 contains 15 residues. Germline V gene data show CDR1 as SGHRS and CDR2 as YFSETQ. CDR3 in amino acids: CASSSGQQSYNEQFF. As DNA, the CDR3 is TGCGCCAGCAGCTCTGGACAACAGTCCTACAATGAGCAGTTCTTC.

This clonotype appeared many times. The chain joins TRBV11-2 to TRBJ2-1; 10 positions match TRBD1. This CDR3 contains 15 residues. The germline V gene encodes CDR1 SGHAT and CDR2 FQNNGV. V trimming: 3 bases; J trimming: 7 bases; junction bases outside the gene matches: 6. The CDR3 loop reads CASSLRTGGENEQFF. The DNA for the CDR3 is TGTGCCAGCAGCTTGAGGACAGGGGGGGAAAATGAGCAGTTCTTC.

CDR3 sequence (DNA): TGTGCCAGCAGCCCCAGGGATGGGCGCGATCAGCCCCAGCATTTT. Translating gives CASSPRDGRDQPQHF. The V gene is TRBV3-1, the J gene TRBJ1-5; tentative D call: TRBD1 (5 bases). The CDR3 is 15 residues long. V lost 4 bases to trimming and J lost 5 bases, with 15 bases between them. Germline V CDR1 and CDR2: LGHDT, YNNKEL (reference sequence).

This clonotype was recorded at least ten times. The chain has TRBV12-3 or TRBV12-4 and TRBJ2-1; D might be TRBD1 (6 bases). CDR3 length: 15 amino acids. V shed 4 bases and J shed 8 bases, with 18 bases lying between them. The DNA of the CDR3 is TGTGCCAGCAGTTCTAACCTGATAGGGGGACATGAGCAGTTCTTC. It translates to CASSSNLIGGHEQFF.

This clonotype was observed at least ten times. J is TRBJ2-6 and V is TRBV5-6; no reliable D call. Germline loops: CDR1 SGHDT, CDR2 YYEEEE. This CDR3 region has 16 residues. V was clipped by 2 bases and J by 0 bases, with 9 bases between them. DNA for the CDR3: TGTGCCAGCAGCTTATCCGTGGGCTCTGGGGCCAACGTCCTGACTTTC. Amino acid sequence: CASSLSVGSGANVLTF.

This clonotype was picked up many times. In DNA form, the CDR3 reads TGTGCCAGCAGCCAGAACGGCCCCCAGCATTTT. It encodes CASSQNGPQHF. V usage is TRBV12-3 or TRBV12-4 and J usage is TRBJ1-5; D is unclear. The CDR3 covers 11 residues. Trimming cost V 6 bases and J 10 bases, with 10 bases left between them.

This clonotype showed up many times. The chain uses TRBV4-1 and TRBJ1-1; D is perhaps TRBD1 (5 bases). Looked up from germline, CDR1 is MGHRA and CDR2 is YSYEKL. V lost 0 bases, J lost 7 bases, and 24 bases lay in between. The CDR3 covers 18 residues. CDR3 region: CASSQERVEAVTRGEAFF. The CDR3 DNA follows: TGCGCCAGCAGCCAAGAACGGGTAGAGGCTGTAACAAGGGGTGAAGCTTTCTTT.

V is TRBV7-9 and J is TRBJ1-1; unclear D gene. From germline, CDR1 is SEHNR and CDR2 FQNEAQ (reference sequence). This CDR3 has 14 residues. V gave up 3 bases and J gave up 6 bases, with 14 bases separating them. CDR3 protein: CASSLEVGIPEAFF. The CDR3 bases are TGTGCCAGCAGCTTGGAGGTGGGAATCCCTGAAGCTTTCTTT.

At least ten counts were recorded for this clonotype. V gene TRBV5-1 combines with J gene TRBJ2-7; the D gene is possibly TRBD1 (7 bases). The CDR3 is made up of 11 amino acids. V lost 4 bases and J 11 bases, leaving 13 bases between the germline ends. CDR1 SGHRS and CDR2 YFSETQ come from the germline V gene. In nucleotides, the CDR3 is TGCGCCAGCAGCCCCGACAGGGAGGAGTACTTC. It specifies CASSPDREEYF. Full variable domain (remainder filled in from reference TRBV5-1 and TRBJ2-7): KAGVTQTPRYLIKTRGQQVTLSCSPISGHRSVSWYQQTPGQGLQFLFEYFSETQRNKGNFPGRFSGRQFSNSRSEMNVSTLELGDSALYLCASSPDREEYFGPGTRLTVT.

This clonotype was detected many times. This rearrangement joins TRBV19 to TRBJ1-5; weak D call: TRBD1 (5 bases). The CDR3 contains 15 residues. Trimming took off 5 bases at V and 7 bases at J, with 18 bases between the two ends. Germline V gene sequence: CDR1 LNHDA, CDR2 SQIVND (reference sequence). The CDR3 sequence is CASSVYTGGEQPQHF. CDR3 coding DNA: TGTGCCAGTAGTGTGTATACAGGAGGGGAACAGCCCCAGCATTTT.

This clonotype was seen a handful of times. This rearrangement joins TRBV4-1 to TRBJ1-2, with TRBD1 matching 9 bases. Germline lookup yields CDR1 MGHRA and CDR2 YSYEKL. The CDR3 is made up of 15 amino acids. After removal of 3 bases from V and 1 base from J, the junction contained 3 bases not matched to a gene. CDR3 DNA: TGCGCCAGCAGCCAGGGGGGACAGGGTAACTATGGCTACACCTTC. It encodes CASSQGGQGNYGYTF.

The sample holds many counts of this clonotype. The chain recombines TRBV20-1 with TRBJ2-2, with 8 bases matching TRBD1. The J segment lost 3 bases and the V segment lost 6 bases, leaving 3 bases of the junction unmatched. CDR1 DFQATT and CDR2 SNEGSKA come from the germline V gene (reference sequence). The length of the CDR3 is 13 residues. CDR3 loop: CSARGRDTGELFF. In nucleotides, the CDR3 is TGCAGTGCCAGGGGGCGAGACACCGGGGAGCTGTTTTTT.

The sample holds a few counts of this clonotype. The chain couples TRBV3-1 to TRBJ2-1; 7 bases are shared with TRBD2. Germline V gene data show CDR1 as LGHDT and CDR2 as YNNKEL (reference sequence). V was pared by 5 bases and J by 2 bases, with 9 bases of the junction left unmatched. The CDR3 runs 16 residues. CDR3 residues: CASSRRDYYPYNEQFF. In DNA form, the CDR3 reads TGTGCCAGCAGCAGACGGGACTATTACCCCTACAATGAGCAGTTCTTC.

This clonotype was observed at least ten times. The chain couples TRBV10-3 to TRBJ1-1; TRBD1 might be the D (5 bases). The CDR3 has 15 residues. In germline, CDR1 is ENHRY, CDR2 SYGVKD. Trimming stripped 10 bases from V and 3 bases from J, with 21 bases between. This CDR3 reads CATSGPRERHTEAFF. The CDR3 bases are TGTGCCACTTCGGGACCGAGGGAACGGCACACTGAAGCTTTCTTT.

Many counts were recorded for this clonotype. This chain joins TRBV5-1 and TRBJ2-3; D uncertain. This CDR3 spans 15 amino acids. Trimming cost V 0 bases and J 1 base, with 9 bases left between them. Germline assignment: CDR1 SGHRS and CDR2 YFSETQ. CDR3 region: CASSLGGMGTDTQYF. The CDR3 nucleotides read TGCGCCAGCAGCTTGGGGGGTATGGGCACAGATACGCAGTATTTT.

This clonotype was recorded a few times. V usage is TRBV20-1 and J usage is TRBJ2-1; D perhaps matches TRBD1 (7 bases). This CDR3 has 14 amino acids. Per germline, CDR1 DFQATT and CDR2 SNEGSKA (reference sequence). V dropped 5 bases and J dropped 9 bases, with 20 bases sitting between them. The CDR3 DNA sequence: TGCAGTGCTCGGGGCGGGACAGCTGCCGGTGAGCAGTTCTTC. Its translation: CSARGGTAAGEQFF.

This clonotype came up many times. J is TRBJ2-2 and V is TRBV20-1; D might be TRBD1 (6 bases). Per germline, CDR1 DFQATT and CDR2 SNEGSKA (reference sequence). This CDR3 has 13 amino acids. V was cut by 5 bases and J by 1 base, with 8 bases left in between. The DNA of the CDR3 is TGCAGTGCTCTACAGGGGAACACCGGGGAGCTGTTTTTT. It is translated as CSALQGNTGELFF.

There are many counts of this clonotype. The V call is TRBV3-1, the J call TRBJ1-2; 10 bases match TRBD1. Germline V gene data show CDR1 as LGHDT and CDR2 as YNNKEL (reference sequence). Germline trimming cut 1 base from V and 7 bases from J; bases unmatched to any gene: 9. The CDR3 has 16 residues. As DNA, the CDR3 is TGTGCCAGCAGCCAAGGACGTCCGACAGGGGGCACTGGCTACACCTTC. Encoded protein: CASSQGRPTGGTGYTF.

Many counts were recorded for this clonotype. This chain connects TRBV20-1 to TRBJ2-5, with a weak D call TRBD2 (6 bases). V was clipped by 6 bases and J by 1 base, with 12 bases between them. The germline V gene encodes CDR1 DFQATT and CDR2 SNEGSKA (reference sequence). This CDR3 comprises 13 residues. The CDR3 bases are TGCAGTGCCGCGGGACTTTTCCAAGAGACCCAGTACTTC. Its translation: CSAAGLFQETQYF.

This clonotype was picked up many times. This rearrangement joins TRBV3-1 to TRBJ1-6; no clear D gene. Germline V lookup: CDR1 LGHDT, CDR2 YNNKEL (reference sequence). Between the trimmed V and J ends, which lost 2 bases and 5 bases, there was a span of 7 bases. This CDR3 has 14 amino acids. CDR3 coding DNA: TGTGCCAGCAGCCAAACGGAAGATAATTCACCCCTCCACTTT. It encodes CASSQTEDNSPLHF.

The chain combines TRBV7-9 with TRBJ1-1; D call uncertain. The CDR3 extends over 14 amino acids. V gave up 6 bases and J gave up 6 bases, with 17 bases separating them. CDR1 is SEHNR, CDR2 FQNEAQ, per germline (reference sequence). The CDR3 loop reads CASRAAHGGSEAFF. CDR3 DNA: TGTGCCAGCAGAGCAGCCCATGGAGGCTCTGAAGCTTTCTTT.

This clonotype appeared many times. The chain couples TRBV2 to TRBJ2-5, with TRBD1 matching 7 bases. The CDR3 totals 14 residues. Germline V gives CDR1 SNHLY, CDR2 FYNNEI. V was pared by 6 bases and J by 4 bases, with 8 bases of the junction left unmatched. The CDR3 spells CASREQGHSETQYF. CDR3 bases: TGTGCCAGCAGGGAACAGGGGCACTCAGAGACCCAGTACTTC.